The clone carrying this TCR beta chain came up many times. There are 13 residues in the CDR3. Germline V gene data show CDR1 as SQVTM and CDR2 as ANQGSEA. V lost 3 bases to trimming and J lost 5 bases; unmatched junction nucleotides: 6. The sample comes from a study of human T cells and chemical hapten exposure. Described time point: pre-sensitization, week 0. Treatment specified: therapeutic diphenylcyclopropenone sensitization with weekly scalp DPC. TCRdb fed the RACE reads into MiXCR, producing one record per CDR3 protein. Of roughly 110,000 distinct CDR3 sequences listed, around 10% are singletons.

The material was whole blood, obtained in connection with sensitization to the hapten diphenylcyclopropenone (DPC). The receptor's source is a woman aged 50 to 60 with alopecia areata. Some clones in this sample may be carry-over from other donors' samples. The V call is TRBV29-1, the J call TRBJ2-5, with 7 positions matching TRBD1. CDR3: CSVERDSRETQYF. The CDR3 DNA reads as TGCAGCGTTGAGAGGGACAGTAGGGAGACCCAGTACTTC.